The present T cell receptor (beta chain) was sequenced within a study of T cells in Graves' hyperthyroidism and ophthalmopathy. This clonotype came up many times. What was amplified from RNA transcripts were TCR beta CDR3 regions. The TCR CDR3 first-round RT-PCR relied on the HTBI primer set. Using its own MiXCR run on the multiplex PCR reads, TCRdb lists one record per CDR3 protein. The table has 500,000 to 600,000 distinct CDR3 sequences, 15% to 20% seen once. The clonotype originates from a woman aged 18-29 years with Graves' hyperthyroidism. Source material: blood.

DNA for the CDR3: TGTGCCAGCAGCTTAAGGGGACTGGACCAAGATACGCAGTATTTT. Translating it yields CASSLRGLDQDTQYF. V is TRBV11-2 and J is TRBJ2-3; TRBD2 might be the D (6 bases). CDR1 is SGHAT, CDR2 FQNNGV, per germline. The CDR3 has 15 residues. V was trimmed by 2 bases and J by 5 bases, leaving 14 bases between them.